Presented here are 3 T cell receptor beta chains from one specimen sequenced in a study of blood T cell repertoires in COVID-19. Repertoires were generated with immunoSEQ multiplex PCR, while TCRdb's copy carries only in-frame clones and drops some. The sample lists 75,000 to 95,000 clones; 80% to 90% were seen once. Material for sequencing was peripheral blood. Receptor source: a human donor in a cohort sampled during active COVID-19.

The chain combines TRBV15 with TRBJ2-1; TRBD1 agrees at 9 bases. The CDR3 covers 16 residues. In germline, CDR1 is LNHNV, CDR2 YYDKDF (reference sequence). After removal of 0 bases from V and 4 bases from J, the junction contained 4 bases not matched to a gene. CDR3 nucleotides: TGTGCCACCAGCAGAGAGCCGGGACAGGGATACAATGAGCAGTTCTTC. Its translation: CATSREPGQGYNEQFF. The full variable domain, completed using reference TRBV15 and TRBJ2-1, is DAMVIQNPRYQVTQFGKPVTLSCSQTLNHNVMYWYQQKSSQAPKLLFHYYDKDFNNEADTPDNFQSRRPNTSFCFLDIRSPGLGDTAMYLCATSREPGQGYNEQFFGPGTRLTVL.

V gene TRBV6-5 combines with J gene TRBJ2-7; D is uncertain. The V end lost 7 bases, the J end lost 0 bases, and 4 bases lay between the germline ends. The germline CDR1 and CDR2 sequences are MNHEY and SVGAGI. The length of the CDR3 is 11 residues. In DNA form, the CDR3 reads TGTGCCAGCATTAACTCCTACGAGCAGTACTTC. It codes for CASINSYEQYF.

The rearrangement uses TRBV10-2 and TRBJ1-1; D is undetermined. CDR1 is WSHSY and CDR2 is SAAADI in the germline V gene. The CDR3 runs 12 residues. V was clipped by 3 bases and J by 0 bases, with 2 bases between them. The CDR3 is CASSDMNTEAFF. For the CDR3, the DNA is TGCGCCAGCAGTGACATGAACACTGAAGCTTTCTTT.